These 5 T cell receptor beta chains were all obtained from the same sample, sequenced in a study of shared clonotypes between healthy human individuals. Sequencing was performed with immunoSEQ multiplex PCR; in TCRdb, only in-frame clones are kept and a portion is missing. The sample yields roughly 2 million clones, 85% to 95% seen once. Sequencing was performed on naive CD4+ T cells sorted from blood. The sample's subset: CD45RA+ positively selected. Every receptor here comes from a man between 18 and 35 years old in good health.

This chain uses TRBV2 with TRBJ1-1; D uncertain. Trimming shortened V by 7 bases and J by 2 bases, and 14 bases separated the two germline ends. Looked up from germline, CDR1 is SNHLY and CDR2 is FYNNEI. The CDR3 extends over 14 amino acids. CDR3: CASILQSPNTEAFF. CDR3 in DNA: TGTGCCAGCATATTACAGAGCCCAAACACTGAAGCTTTCTTT.

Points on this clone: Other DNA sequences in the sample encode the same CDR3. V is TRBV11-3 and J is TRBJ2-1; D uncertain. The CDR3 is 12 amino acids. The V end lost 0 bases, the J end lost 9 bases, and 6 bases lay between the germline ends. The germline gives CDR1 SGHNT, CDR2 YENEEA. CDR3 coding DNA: TGTGCCAGCAGCTTAGATCGAGGTGAGCAGTTCTTC. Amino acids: CASSLDRGEQFF.

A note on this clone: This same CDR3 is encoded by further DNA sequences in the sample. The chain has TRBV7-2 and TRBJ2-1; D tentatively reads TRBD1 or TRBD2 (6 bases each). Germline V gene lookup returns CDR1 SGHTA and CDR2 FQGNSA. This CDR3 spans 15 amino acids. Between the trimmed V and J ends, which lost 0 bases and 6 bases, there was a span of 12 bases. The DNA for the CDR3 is TGTGCCAGCAGCTTAGCCGGGGGCGGATTCAATGAGCAGTTCTTC. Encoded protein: CASSLAGGGFNEQFF.

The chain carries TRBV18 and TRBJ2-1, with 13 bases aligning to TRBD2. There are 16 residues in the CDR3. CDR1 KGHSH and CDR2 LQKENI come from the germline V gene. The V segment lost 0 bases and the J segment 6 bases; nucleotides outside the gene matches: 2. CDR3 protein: CASSPPGTSGVNEQFF. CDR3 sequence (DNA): TGTGCCAGCTCACCACCTGGGACTAGCGGGGTCAATGAGCAGTTCTTC.

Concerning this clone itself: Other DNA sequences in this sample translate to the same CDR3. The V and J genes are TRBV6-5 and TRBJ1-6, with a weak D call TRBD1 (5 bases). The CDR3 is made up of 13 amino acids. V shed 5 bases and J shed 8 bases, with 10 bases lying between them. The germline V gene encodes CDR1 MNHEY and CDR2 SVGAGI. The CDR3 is CASSRQGDSPLHF. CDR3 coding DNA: TGTGCCAGCAGTCGCCAGGGCGATTCACCCCTCCACTTT.